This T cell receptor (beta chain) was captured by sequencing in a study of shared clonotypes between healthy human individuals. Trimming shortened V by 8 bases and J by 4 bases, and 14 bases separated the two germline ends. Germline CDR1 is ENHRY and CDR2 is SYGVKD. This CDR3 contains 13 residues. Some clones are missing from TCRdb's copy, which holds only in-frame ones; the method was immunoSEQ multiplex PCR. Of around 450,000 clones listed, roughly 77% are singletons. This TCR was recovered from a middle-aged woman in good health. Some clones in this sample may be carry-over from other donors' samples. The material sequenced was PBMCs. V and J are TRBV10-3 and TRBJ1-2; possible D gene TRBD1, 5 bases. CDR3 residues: CAIGGTARYGYTF. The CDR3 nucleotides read TGTGCCATCGGGGGGACGGCACGCTATGGCTACACCTTC.